Here is one TCR beta chain with its context. The record originates from a study of T cells in Graves' hyperthyroidism and ophthalmopathy. RNA transcripts yielded amplified TCR beta CDR3 regions. First-round RT-PCR with HTBI primers amplified the TCR CDR3 region. TCRdb reprocessed the multiplex PCR reads with MiXCR, giving one entry per CDR3 protein. Counted here are a few hundred thousand distinct CDR3 sequences, about 20% occurring once; the ten biggest clones make up under 65%. Germline assignment: CDR1 SGHTA and CDR2 FQGNSA. V lost 5 bases, J lost 4 bases, and 18 bases lay in between. The CDR3 loop spans 15 amino acids. Around 10 ml fresh peripheral blood yielded the PBMCs.

The sample comprised blood. This clonotype was sampled from a man aged 30 to 39 with Graves' ophthalmopathy. The V and J genes are TRBV7-2 and TRBJ2-7, with a weak D call TRBD1 (6 bases). The CDR3 DNA reads TGTGCCAGCAGCCCAGCCCCGGGACACGATTACGAGCAGTACTTC. Translating it yields CASSPAPGHDYEQYF. The complete variable domain, with remaining parts taken from reference TRBV7-2 and TRBJ2-7, reads GAGVSQSPSNKVTEKGKDVELRCDPISGHTALYWYRQSLGQGLEFLIYFQGNSAPDKSGLPSDRFSAERTGGSVSTLTIQRTQQEDSAVYLCASSPAPGHDYEQYFGPGTRLTVT.